These 32 T cell receptor beta chains were all obtained from the same sample, sequenced in a study of CD8+ T cells in alopecia areata. Sequencing templates came from extracted RNA that was reverse transcribed into cDNA. Libraries were prepared by immunoSEQ multiplex PCR; TCRdb keeps only in-frame clonotypes and omits some of them. The top ten hold approximately 17% of the sample, which has about 69,000 clones, roughly 57% seen once. This sample comprised CD8+ T cells sorted from blood, obtained at week 0. These receptors were collected from a human donor with alopecia areata.

This chain links TRBV6-5 with TRBJ1-1, with no clear D. In germline, CDR1 is MNHEY, CDR2 SVGAGI. V lost 2 bases and J 1 base, leaving 8 bases between the germline ends. The CDR3 runs 14 residues. The CDR3 DNA reads as TGTGCCAGCAGTTACGGAGGTAGGAACACTGAAGCTTTCTTT. This encodes CASSYGGRNTEAFF.

The chain recombines TRBV27 with TRBJ1-5, with 8 positions matching TRBD1. V lost 2 bases to trimming and J lost 6 bases; unmatched junction nucleotides: 6. This CDR3 contains 15 residues. Germline CDR1 MNHEY, CDR2 SMNVEV (reference sequence). The CDR3 DNA is TGTGCCAGCAGTTTAGGGACAGGACGCGGTCAGCCCCAGCATTTT. Its translation: CASSLGTGRGQPQHF.

The chain joins TRBV19 to TRBJ2-2, with D perhaps TRBD2 (5 bases). The CDR3 sequence is 22 residues long. Trimming removed 3 bases from V and 1 base from J, with 30 bases in between. The V gene's germline CDR1 is LNHDA and CDR2 SQIVND (reference sequence). CDR3 nucleotides: TGTGCCAGTAGTATCGGAAGGGCGGGTAAGACAACGGGGAAGATGAACACCGGGGAGCTGTTTTTT. Residues: CASSIGRAGKTTGKMNTGELFF.

This clone has only one observation. The V gene is TRBV5-8, the J gene TRBJ2-7; 8 bases align to TRBD2. The CDR3 spans 14 residues. Germline CDR1 is SGHTS and CDR2 is YDEGEE. V gave up 4 bases and J gave up 2 bases; unmatched junction bases: 5. This CDR3 is CASSLFSGTYEQYF. The CDR3 nucleotides are TGTGCCAGCAGCCTCTTTAGCGGGACCTACGAGCAGTACTTC.

The CDR3 DNA is TGTGCCAGCAGAGGGACTAGCGACCCGACCCAAGAGACCCAGTACTTC. This codes for CASRGTSDPTQETQYF. The chain combines TRBV6-6 with TRBJ2-5, with TRBD2 matching 10 bases. Germline V gives CDR1 MNHNY, CDR2 SVGAGI (reference sequence). The CDR3 sequence is 16 residues long. The V segment lost 6 bases and the J segment 1 base; nucleotides outside the gene matches: 8.

The genes are TRBV29-1 and TRBJ2-1; the match to TRBD1 covers 9 bases. The germline V gene encodes CDR1 SQVTM and CDR2 ANQGSEA. This CDR3 has 17 amino acids. J was trimmed by 2 bases and V by 1 base; bases with no gene match: 9. This CDR3 is CSVEGLPGQGPYNEQFF. CDR3 DNA: TGCAGCGTTGAAGGCCTCCCGGGACAGGGCCCCTACAATGAGCAGTTCTTC.

This chain uses TRBV27 with TRBJ2-1; a possible D gene is TRBD1 (6 bases). Germline values: CDR1 MNHEY, CDR2 SMNVEV (reference sequence). The CDR3 has 18 amino acids. Trimming pared 6 bases from V and 9 bases from J, leaving 30 bases between. The CDR3 spells CASSRGQQGPTPISEQFF. The CDR3 coding sequence is TGTGCCAGCAGCCGTGGGCAACAGGGACCCACTCCAATCAGTGAGCAGTTCTTC.

This chain uses TRBV6-5 with TRBJ1-2, with 9 bases aligning to TRBD1. The germline gives CDR1 MNHEY, CDR2 SVGAGI. J was trimmed by 3 bases and V by 7 bases; bases with no gene match: 6. This CDR3 spans 14 amino acids. The CDR3 protein is CASKLTGGYYGYTF. The CDR3 DNA sequence: TGTGCCAGCAAATTAACAGGGGGCTACTATGGCTACACCTTC.

CDR3 bases: TGTGCCAGCAGTGATGACGGGGCGCATGGCTACACCTTC. Amino acids: CASSDDGAHGYTF. V gene TRBV25-1 combines with J gene TRBJ1-2, with D possibly being TRBD1 (5 bases). The germline gives CDR1 MGHDK, CDR2 SYGVNS. Trimming took off 3 bases at V and 6 bases at J, with 11 bases between the two ends. The CDR3 sequence is 13 residues long.

The V call is TRBV29-1, the J call TRBJ2-1, with D uncertain. CDR1 is SQVTM, CDR2 ANQGSEA, per germline. V lost 2 bases and J 2 bases, leaving 7 bases between the germline ends. This CDR3 contains 13 residues. The CDR3 is CSVELETYNEQFF. In DNA, the CDR3 is TGCAGCGTTGAACTAGAAACCTACAATGAGCAGTTCTTC.

This chain links TRBV7-9 with TRBJ1-1; D is ambiguous. The germline V and J ends were trimmed by 4 bases and 7 bases, with 10 bases remaining between them. The CDR3 has 12 residues. CDR1 and CDR2 from the germline V gene are SEHNR and FQNEAQ (reference sequence). CDR3 coding DNA: TGTGCCAGCAGCTATTCAAGCGGTGAAGCTTTCTTT. Protein: CASSYSSGEAFF. The complete variable domain, with remaining parts taken from reference TRBV7-9 and TRBJ1-1, reads DTGVSQNPRHKITKRGQNVTFRCDPISEHNRLYWYRQTLGQGPEFLTYFQNEAQLEKSRLLSDRFSAERPKGSFSTLEIQRTEQGDSAMYLCASSYSSGEAFFGQGTRLTVV.

This clone was detected only a few times. This chain links TRBV30 with TRBJ1-3; D not certain. V dropped 6 bases and J dropped 3 bases, with 12 bases sitting between them. Germline CDR1 and CDR2: GTSNPN and SVGIG (reference sequence). The CDR3 runs 13 residues. The CDR3 here is CACRLGSGNTIYF. In nucleotides, the CDR3 is TGTGCCTGCCGCTTAGGGAGTGGAAACACCATATATTTT.

This chain links TRBV7-2 with TRBJ2-5; no firm D call. Germline lookup yields CDR1 SGHTA and CDR2 FQGNSA. Trimming took off 5 bases at V and 4 bases at J, with 8 bases between the two ends. There are 12 residues in the CDR3. CDR3 in amino acids: CASSLPPETQYF. DNA of the CDR3: TGTGCCAGCAGCCTTCCCCCAGAGACCCAGTACTTC.

The chain uses TRBV15 and TRBJ1-2, with D unresolved. Germline assignment: CDR1 LNHNV and CDR2 YYDKDF (reference sequence). The CDR3 has 12 residues. V was shortened by 5 bases and J by 8 bases, with 12 bases between the two germline ends. For the CDR3, the DNA is TGTGCCACCAGCGAACGACCTCCCGGCTACACCTTC. This sequence encodes CATSERPPGYTF.

The rearrangement links TRBV30 to TRBJ2-2; unclear D gene. The germline V and J ends were trimmed by 0 bases and 8 bases, with 4 bases remaining between them. The CDR3 is 11 amino acids. Germline assignment: CDR1 GTSNPN and CDR2 SVGIG (reference sequence). This chain's CDR3 is CAWSVGGELFF. The CDR3 DNA follows: TGTGCCTGGAGTGTAGGTGGGGAGCTGTTTTTT.

This chain joins TRBV27 and TRBJ1-1; D possibly corresponds to TRBD1 (5 bases). Trimming shortened V by 6 bases and J by 8 bases, and 16 bases separated the two germline ends. The CDR3 contains 13 residues. CDR1 MNHEY and CDR2 SMNVEV come from the germline V gene (reference sequence). The chain's CDR3 is CASSLGLSSEAFF. The CDR3 DNA reads TGTGCCAGCAGCTTGGGACTCTCGTCGGAAGCTTTCTTT.

V and J are TRBV9 and TRBJ2-1; 7 bases align to TRBD2. Trimming cost V 4 bases and J 3 bases; bases outside gene matches: 7. This CDR3 region has 15 residues. Germline V lookup: CDR1 SGDLS, CDR2 YYNGEE. CDR3 coding DNA: TGTGCCAGCAGCCCCAGACTAGCCAACTACAATGAGCAGTTCTTC. Its protein is CASSPRLANYNEQFF.

V usage is TRBV5-6 and J usage is TRBJ2-1; D is unresolved. Germline V gene lookup returns CDR1 SGHDT and CDR2 YYEEEE. Trimming left V 5 bases short and J 7 bases short, with 4 bases between. There are 10 residues in the CDR3. The CDR3 sequence: CASSGNEQFF. DNA for the CDR3: TGTGCCAGCAGTGGTAATGAGCAGTTCTTC.

The chain uses TRBV4-3 and TRBJ2-1; 8 bases agree with TRBD1. With 4 bases clipped from V and 3 bases from J, the junction kept 5 bases outside the gene matches. The CDR3 loop spans 15 amino acids. The germline V gene has CDR1 LGHNA and CDR2 YSLEER. Here the CDR3 DNA reads TGCGCCAGCAGCCTAGACAGGGGATTCTACAATGAGCAGTTCTTC. Translated: CASSLDRGFYNEQFF.

DNA of the CDR3: TGTGCCAGCAGTTACTCTGGGGACGGCAATCAGCCCCAGCATTTT. It specifies CASSYSGDGNQPQHF. V and J are TRBV6-5 and TRBJ1-5; a weak D match, TRBD1 (5 bases). Trimming took 0 bases from V and 2 from J, leaving 8 bases between them. Germline CDR1 reads MNHEY; CDR2 reads SVGAGI. This CDR3 contains 15 residues.

This clone was counted a few times. The chain couples TRBV29-1 to TRBJ2-2, with D possibly matching TRBD1 (5 bases). This CDR3 is built from 14 residues. Germline values: CDR1 SQVTM, CDR2 ANQGSEA. Deletions cut 6 bases from V and 0 bases from J, with 11 bases between. DNA for the CDR3: TGCAGCGTCGCAGGGTTACCGAACACCGGGGAGCTGTTTTTT. Protein sequence: CSVAGLPNTGELFF.

V is TRBV27 and J is TRBJ1-2; 11 bases are a match to TRBD1. This CDR3 spans 13 amino acids. Germline CDR1 and CDR2: MNHEY and SMNVEV (reference sequence). Trimming removed 5 bases from V and 7 bases from J; junction bases left unmatched: 3. The CDR3 spells CASSPGTGGGYTF. The DNA for the CDR3 is TGTGCCAGCAGTCCGGGGACAGGGGGTGGCTACACCTTC.

The chain combines TRBV29-1 with TRBJ2-7; 7 nucleotides align to TRBD1. J was trimmed by 4 bases and V by 1 base; bases with no gene match: 10. The V gene's germline CDR1 is SQVTM and CDR2 ANQGSEA. CDR3 length: 15 residues. Written as DNA, the CDR3 is TGCAGCGTTGAAGGGGTCGTACAGGGGAGTTACGAGCAGTACTTC. It translates to CSVEGVVQGSYEQYF.

The chain uses TRBV9 and TRBJ1-1; TRBD1 agrees at 10 bases. Germline V lookup: CDR1 SGDLS, CDR2 YYNGEE. V was clipped by 0 bases and J by 4 bases; unmatched bases: 6. This CDR3 comprises 16 residues. In nucleotides, the CDR3 is TGTGCCAGCAGCGTAGCCGACCGGGACAGGGGCACTGAAGCTTTCTTT. It is translated as CASSVADRDRGTEAFF.

The chain has TRBV4-3 and TRBJ2-7, with D tentatively TRBD2 (6 bases). V was clipped by 0 bases and J by 4 bases, with 16 bases between them. The CDR3 has 16 residues. Germline loops: CDR1 LGHNA, CDR2 YSLEER. As DNA, the CDR3 is TGCGCCAGCAGCCAAGATGTTGGCGGAGGGTTTTACGAGCAGTACTTC. Its protein product is CASSQDVGGGFYEQYF.

This clone has more than one count but fewer than ten. The chain joins TRBV5-1 to TRBJ2-7, with 9 bases identical to TRBD2. The CDR3 runs to 15 residues. In germline, CDR1 is SGHRS, CDR2 YFSETQ. V shed 0 bases and J 6 bases; nucleotides not matched to a gene: 7. CDR3 sequence: CASSLEAGGPLEQYF. Written as DNA, the CDR3 is TGCGCCAGCAGCTTGGAAGCGGGAGGTCCGCTCGAGCAGTACTTC.

This clone appeared a few times. The chain links TRBV5-1 to TRBJ2-3; D perhaps matches TRBD1 (8 bases). Germline V gene lookup returns CDR1 SGHRS and CDR2 YFSETQ. Between the trimmed V and J ends, which lost 3 bases and 1 base, there was a span of 15 bases. The CDR3 consists of 16 residues. CDR3 sequence: CASSSWTGRGTDTQYF. The CDR3 nucleotides are TGCGCCAGCAGCTCCTGGACAGGGAGGGGCACAGATACGCAGTATTTT.

On this clone itself: Other DNA sequences of this sample code for an identical CDR3. The chain joins TRBV30 to TRBJ1-1; D is undetermined. CDR1 is GTSNPN and CDR2 is SVGIG in the germline V gene (reference sequence). The CDR3 sequence is 12 residues long. V shed 0 bases and J shed 5 bases, with 7 bases lying between them. DNA of the CDR3: TGTGCCTGGAGTGTGACGGGGACTGAAGCTTTCTTT. Translation: CAWSVTGTEAFF.

The V gene is TRBV5-4, the J gene TRBJ2-1, with D unresolved. Trimming removed 4 bases from V and 9 bases from J, with 11 bases in between. Germline CDR1 SGHNT, CDR2 YYREEE (reference sequence). This CDR3 contains 12 residues. CDR3 sequence reads: CASSTSDREQFF. In DNA form, the CDR3 reads TGTGCCAGCAGCACATCGGATCGTGAGCAGTTCTTC.

This chain joins TRBV10-3 and TRBJ2-5; 8 nucleotides line up with TRBD1. This CDR3 is 16 amino acids long. J lost 5 bases, V lost 1 base, and 9 bases had no gene match. Germline-derived CDR1 and CDR2 are ENHRY and SYGVKD. The CDR3: CAISEFIQGARETQYF. DNA for the CDR3: TGTGCCATCAGTGAGTTCATTCAGGGGGCACGGGAGACCCAGTACTTC.

The chain couples TRBV7-6 to TRBJ2-1; 14 bases align to TRBD2. The CDR3 has 19 amino acids. Germline trimming cut 0 bases from V and 3 bases from J; bases unmatched to any gene: 7. CDR1 and CDR2 (germline): SGHVS, FNYEAQ. The CDR3 DNA is TGTGCCAGCAGCTTAGCCACCGGGACTAGCGGGAGTGGCTACAATGAGCAGTTCTTC. It yields the protein CASSLATGTSGSGYNEQFF. Drawing the rest from reference TRBV7-6 and TRBJ2-1, the complete variable domain is GAGVSQSPRYKVTKRGQDVALRCDPISGHVSLYWYRQALGQGPEFLTYFNYEAQQDKSGLPNDRFSAERPEGSISTLTIQRTEQRDSAMYRCASSLATGTSGSGYNEQFFGPGTRLTVL.

The J gene is TRBJ2-2, the V gene TRBV30; the D is unclear. There are 14 residues in the CDR3. From germline, CDR1 is GTSNPN and CDR2 SVGIG (reference sequence). V shed 0 bases and J shed 0 bases, with 5 bases lying between them. As DNA, the CDR3 is TGTGCCTGGAGTGTGGGCGCGAACACCGGGGAGCTGTTTTTT. Protein: CAWSVGANTGELFF.